This T cell receptor beta chain is from a study of T cell responses to AZD1222 COVID-19 vaccine. Trimming took off 1 base at V and 11 bases at J, with 12 bases between the two ends. The CDR3 spans 13 residues. The germline gives CDR1 LGHNA, CDR2 YSLEER. Study results and limitations: Two AZD1222 administrations were followed by greater Spike-specific TCR breadth and depth. Epitopes outside B.1.351 and B.1.1.7 mutated regions reportedly drew nearly half of spike TCRs.

Measured with immunoSEQ multiplex PCR; TCRdb has only the in-frame clones, and not every one. Seen here are more than 110,000 clones, over 85% observed once, and the top ten hold 5.5%. A remark on this clone: Antigen unknown.

Sequenced material: peripheral blood, taken on day 0 of AZD1222 vaccination. The source is an adult in good health. This chain links TRBV4-3 with TRBJ1-5, with D unclear. The CDR3: CASSQVSGSAQHF. CDR3 DNA: TGCGCCAGCAGCCAAGTGAGCGGCTCGGCCCAGCATTTT.